Listed below are T cell receptor beta chains from one sample, sequenced in a study of molecular identifiers for immune sequencing clone quantification. One entry per CDR3 protein results from TCRdb running MiXCR on the PCR reads. The data contain more than 550,000 distinct CDR3 sequences, about 25% of them singletons. The sequenced material came from naive CD8+ T cells from blood, with Jurkat cell RNA spiked in. The receptors stem from a human donor in good health. Some libraries in this study had Jurkat cell RNA spiked in. The conserved cysteine and the conserved F or W are not part of the CDR3 here. Not all rows give a size; the values are once, few, many and, for expanded clones, a class.

TRBV6-2/TRBV6-3	TRBJ2-1	few	ATSIGLDEQF
TRBV13	TRBJ2-3	many	ASSSVGQGNTDTQY
TRBV7-6	TRBJ2-6	many	ASSLVRGDSGANVLT
TRBV6-1	TRBJ2-7	.	ASSSRGTSLGEQY
TRBV5-1	TRBJ2-7	.	ASSFGHTSDYEQY
TRBV12-3/TRBV12-4	TRBJ1-5	many	ASSPSVPANQPQH
TRBV29-1	TRBJ1-3	few	SVVLSPVAGGFSGNTIY
TRBV4-2	TRBJ2-3	few	ASSPRQALATDTQY
TRBV20-1	TRBJ2-7	.	SARGSPGLADYEQY
TRBV20-1	TRBJ2-3	few	SARDQNLNRY
TRBV10-3	TRBJ1-2	.	AISETTGGGYGYT
TRBV27	TRBJ2-7	.	AGSSGGYEQY
TRBV7-9	TRBJ1-1	many	ASSPQGLNTEAF
TRBV24-1	TRBJ2-1	.	ATSDFDEPGGQF
TRBV7-2	TRBJ2-7	many	ASSLVLAGANAEQY
TRBV28	TRBJ1-1	many	ASSPNVGTEAF
TRBV9	TRBJ2-2	many	ASSWGLTGELF
TRBV5-6	TRBJ2-7	.	ASRMRTGHYEQY
TRBV7-9	TRBJ1-1	.	ASSLVASEAF
TRBV15	TRBJ2-3	.	ATSREGLLQDGTDTQY
TRBV15	TRBJ2-3	many	ATSVGTSGSTDTQY
TRBV5-1	TRBJ1-4	.	ASSQWAGSNEKLF
TRBV6-6	TRBJ2-1	.	ASSYDTRLGDNEQF
TRBV14	TRBJ1-3	.	ASSKTGAGNTIY
TRBV29-1	TRBJ1-1	many	SVQGTNTEAF
TRBV27	TRBJ2-7	.	ASNLDGRNYEQY
TRBV4-3	TRBJ2-1	few	ASSQDPVAGGATYNEQF
TRBV24-1	TRBJ2-7	many	ATSLGGYEQY
TRBV4-2	TRBJ1-1	.	ASSQEADLNTEAF
TRBV20-1	TRBJ1-4	.	SARDTRAAGRGQEKLF
TRBV9	TRBJ2-5	.	ASSVVAGASLETQY
TRBV6-1	TRBJ1-1	many	ASSESGADPGTEAF
TRBV4-1	TRBJ2-3	many	ASSPLTSGRVTDTQY
TRBV18	TRBJ1-3	.	ASSPPGQDLSGDTIY
TRBV4-1	TRBJ2-7	.	ASSRGLAGSGQY
TRBV20-1	TRBJ2-3	many	SAKGLAGVIFDTQY
TRBV20-1	TRBJ2-1	.	SARGTGEVYQHEQF
TRBV28	TRBJ1-6	few	ASSFNLGISYNSPLH
TRBV28	TRBJ2-7	.	ASSFFSGAYEQY
TRBV2	TRBJ2-3	many	ASRPGPLGTDTQY
TRBV6-5	TRBJ2-5	.	ASTLAGGETQY
TRBV7-9	TRBJ1-1	many	ASSTTVDRGLDTEAF
TRBV28	TRBJ2-5	many	ASSLGTGLQETQY
TRBV4-1	TRBJ1-5	few	ASSQVLGLPNQPQH
TRBV10-3	TRBJ2-7	.	AISDQAPGGQGAYEQY